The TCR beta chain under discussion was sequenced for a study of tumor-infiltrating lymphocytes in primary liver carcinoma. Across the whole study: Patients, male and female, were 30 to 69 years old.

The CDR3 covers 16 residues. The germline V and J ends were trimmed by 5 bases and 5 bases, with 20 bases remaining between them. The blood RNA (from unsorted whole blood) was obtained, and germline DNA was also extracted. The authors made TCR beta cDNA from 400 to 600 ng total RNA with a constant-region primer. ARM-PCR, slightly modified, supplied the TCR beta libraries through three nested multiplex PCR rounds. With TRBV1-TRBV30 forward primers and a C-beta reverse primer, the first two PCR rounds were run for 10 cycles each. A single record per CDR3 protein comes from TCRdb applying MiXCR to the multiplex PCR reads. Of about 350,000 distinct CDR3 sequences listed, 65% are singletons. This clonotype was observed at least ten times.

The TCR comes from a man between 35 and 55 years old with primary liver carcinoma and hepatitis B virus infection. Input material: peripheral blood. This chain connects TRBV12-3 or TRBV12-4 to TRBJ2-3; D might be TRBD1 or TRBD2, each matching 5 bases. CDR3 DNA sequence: TGTGCCAGCAGTCCGCGAGGGACCGCCACACGAGATACGCAGTATTTT. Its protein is CASSPRGTATRDTQYF.